This T cell receptor (beta chain) derives from a study of CXCR3-negative and CXCR3-positive naive CD8 T cells. This CDR3 comprises 19 residues. In germline, CDR1 is MGHRA, CDR2 YSYEKL. Libraries of TRB cDNA were made by 5' RACE and carried UMIs. TCRdb re-called the 5' RACE reads and shows each CDR3 protein once, DNA omitted. The clone table shows under 50,000 distinct CDR3 sequences, with the ten largest holding 2% to 2.5%. The specimen was naive CXCR3- CD8+ T cells from blood. The sample's subset: CD45RO-CCR7+CD27+CD95- naive CD8+ T cells lacking CXCR3 (TNR3-). This TCR came from a human donor in good health. Some clones in this sample may be carry-over from other donors' samples. The chain recombines TRBV4-1 with TRBJ2-2; checking the TCRdb D call of TRBD2 is not possible without DNA. CDR3 sequence: CASSQESLAGGTGTGELFF.